The rows below give T cell receptor beta chains drawn from one sample of a study of T cell repertoires in cytomegalovirus infection. Each CDR3 protein is one row after TCRdb ran MiXCR on the reads. The sample shows roughly 760,000 distinct CDR3 sequences, roughly 36% of them seen only once. Sample: PBMCs. All receptors come from a human donor in good health (CMV status not recorded). Some clones in this sample may be carry-over from other donors' samples. Each CDR3 is given with its conserved first and last residue. The order of the fields is clone size, J gene, D gene, V gene, CDR3 protein, CDR3 DNA. The D gene is left open where the match is weak. Rows may omit the clone size; those that give it use once, few, many or a size class.

>-|TRBJ2-3|TRBD1|TRBV6-6
CASSSTDRALLNTDTQYF
TGTGCCAGCAGTTCCACGGACAGGGCTCTTTTAAACACAGATACGCAGTATTTT
>few|TRBJ2-5|TRBD1|TRBV20-1
CSAHRGNQETQYF
TGCAGTGCTCACAGGGGAAACCAAGAGACCCAGTACTTC
>-|TRBJ2-1|-|TRBV19
CASSIVFSGVTEQFF
TGTGCCAGTAGTATAGTTTTCTCCGGGGTCACTGAGCAGTTCTTC
>few|TRBJ1-2|TRBD1|TRBV15
CATSRGDRANYGYTF
TGTGCCACCAGCAGAGGAGACAGGGCCAACTATGGCTACACCTTC
>-|TRBJ2-5|-|TRBV7-8
CASSQTKPQETQYF
TGTGCCAGCAGCCAAACTAAGCCTCAAGAGACCCAGTACTTC
>-|TRBJ2-1|TRBD2|TRBV7-7
CASSATSGRANEQFF
TGTGCTAGCAGCGCGACTAGCGGGAGGGCCAATGAGCAGTTCTTC
>-|TRBJ2-3|TRBD2|TRBV6-6
CASSYRLAGDVDTQYF
TGTGCCAGCAGTTACCGATTAGCGGGAGATGTAGATACGCAGTATTTT
>many|TRBJ1-1|-|TRBV7-6
CASSSGGWLNEAFF
TGTGCCAGCAGCTCGGGGGGGTGGCTGAATGAAGCTTTCTTT
>-|TRBJ2-4|-|TRBV20-1
CSAREPLGTLNIQYF
TGCAGTGCTAGAGAGCCCCTCGGGACGTTAAACATTCAGTACTTC
>once|TRBJ1-1|-|TRBV2
CASSAHRSNTEAFF
TGTGCCAGCAGTGCTCACAGATCGAACACTGAAGCTTTCTTT
>few|TRBJ1-1|TRBD1|TRBV29-1
CSGDSFNTEAFF
TGCAGCGGGGACAGCTTCAACACTGAAGCTTTCTTT
>-|TRBJ2-5|TRBD2|TRBV27
CASSLGTPAAMAGGFQETQYF
TGTGCCAGCAGTTTAGGCACTCCGGCCGCGATGGCGGGGGGATTCCAAGAGACCCAGTACTTC
>-|TRBJ2-7|TRBD1|TRBV12-3/TRBV12-4
CASRGDRSAYEQYF
TGTGCCAGCAGGGGGGACAGGTCGGCCTACGAGCAGTACTTC
>-|TRBJ1-2|-|TRBV12-3/TRBV12-4
CASRISRGRSDDGYTF
TGTGCCAGCAGAATTAGTCGGGGGCGGTCGGACGATGGCTACACCTTC
>-|TRBJ2-2|TRBD2|TRBV19
CASSPAGGQIFTGELFF
TGTGCCAGTAGTCCAGCGGGGGGGCAAATCTTCACCGGGGAGCTGTTTTTT
>-|TRBJ1-4|-|TRBV10-3
CAISEPGGESGEKLFF
TGTGCCATCAGTGAACCCGGAGGTGAATCTGGTGAAAAACTGTTTTTT
>-|TRBJ2-5|TRBD1|TRBV5-6
CASSTDRQETQYF
TGTGCCAGCAGCACGGACAGGCAAGAGACCCAGTACTTC
>few|TRBJ2-7|TRBD2|TRBV28
CASSLFPSTSGSYEQYF
TGTGCCAGCAGTTTATTCCCCTCTACTAGCGGGAGTTACGAGCAGTACTTC
>-|TRBJ1-1|-|TRBV12-3/TRBV12-4
CASSGRGAEAFF
TGTGCCAGCAGTGGCAGGGGAGCTGAAGCTTTCTTT
>many|TRBJ1-2|-|TRBV7-2
CASTSLQGGSGYTF
TGTGCCAGCACCTCCCTACAGGGTGGTTCGGGCTACACCTTC
>-|TRBJ1-5|-|TRBV28
CASSLERRGKPQHF
TGTGCCAGCAGTTTAGAACGAAGAGGGAAGCCCCAGCATTTT
>-|TRBJ2-1|-|TRBV7-9
CASSLVESGNNEQFF
TGTGCCAGCAGCTTAGTGGAATCAGGGAACAATGAGCAGTTCTTC
>-|TRBJ1-2|-|TRBV12-3/TRBV12-4
CASSFFGTGTFGGYGYTF
TGTGCCAGCAGTTTCTTTGGAACAGGGACCTTCGGGGGATATGGCTACACCTTC
>many|TRBJ1-1|-|TRBV7-9
CASSYPGAGSTEAFF
TGTGCCAGCAGCTACCCGGGAGCAGGGAGCACTGAAGCTTTCTTT
>few|TRBJ2-7|TRBD1|TRBV28
CASSLWGQGYEQYF
TGTGCCAGCAGTCTGTGGGGACAGGGCTACGAGCAGTACTTC
>many|TRBJ2-5|-|TRBV19
CASIRPRETQYF
TGTGCCAGTATTAGGCCAAGGGAGACCCAGTACTTC